This passage covers 26 T cell receptor beta chains from one sample sequenced in a study of T cell changes during pregnancy in multiple sclerosis. The data were produced by immunoSEQ multiplex PCR, yet TCRdb's version contains in-frame clones alone and is incomplete. This repertoire shows 55,000 to 65,000 clones, 90% to 95% found once; its top ten account for about 3%. The sample consisted of CD8+ T cells from peripheral blood mononuclear cells, taken in the third trimester of pregnancy. The receptors shown here come from a female donor with multiple sclerosis, enrolled in a pregnancy study.

J is TRBJ1-1 and V is TRBV18; 8 nucleotides line up with TRBD1. Germline V gene lookup returns CDR1 KGHSH and CDR2 LQKENI. The ends lost 0 bases at V and 0 bases at J; junction bases unmatched: 18. This CDR3 is built from 21 residues. CDR3 in amino acids: CASSPPSPRGPDLLMNTEAFF. For the CDR3, the DNA is TGTGCCAGCTCACCACCGTCCCCCAGGGGGCCGGACCTCTTGATGAACACTGAAGCTTTCTTT.

The chain recombines TRBV28 with TRBJ1-5, with 8 bases fitting TRBD1. This CDR3 spans 18 amino acids. The trim removed 5 bases at V and 0 bases at J, leaving 12 bases unmatched. CDR1 MDHEN and CDR2 SYDVKM come from the germline V gene. The CDR3 DNA follows: TGTGCCAGCAGTCCTGACAGGGGAGGAGGCTATAGCAATCAGCCCCAGCATTTT. Amino acids: CASSPDRGGGYSNQPQHF.

The chain couples TRBV30 to TRBJ2-5; 9 bases line up with TRBD1. The J call is in doubt because the DNA end fits TRBJ2-7 better. Germline V CDR1 and CDR2: GTSNPN, SVGIG (reference sequence). The length of the CDR3 is 15 residues. The CDR3, as DNA: TGTGCCTGGAGTGACGGACAGGGGCCAACCTACGAGCAGTACTTC. As protein: CAWSDGQGPTYEQYF.

The sample holds one count of this clone. J is TRBJ2-7 and V is TRBV27; 12 positions match TRBD1. After removal of 8 bases from V and 6 bases from J, the junction contained 14 bases not matched to a gene. The germline CDR1 and CDR2 sequences are MNHEY and SMNVEV (reference sequence). The CDR3 is 16 amino acids. CDR3 amino acids: CASVELRDRGPGEQYF. DNA of the CDR3: TGTGCCAGCGTCGAGCTCCGGGACAGGGGGCCAGGCGAGCAGTACTTC.

This clone was seen a handful of times. This chain links TRBV6-6 with TRBJ2-5, with D possibly TRBD2 on 6 matching bases. CDR3 length equals 14 residues. The germline V gene encodes CDR1 MNHNY and CDR2 SVGAGI (reference sequence). Deletions cut 7 bases from V and 4 bases from J, with 16 bases between. The CDR3 sequence: CASIGGPTLETQYF. The DNA for the CDR3 is TGTGCCAGCATCGGAGGGCCCACATTAGAGACCCAGTACTTC.

CDR3 in amino acids: CASSKDKEWSEKLFF. The CDR3 DNA is TGTGCCAGCAGCAAGGACAAAGAGTGGAGTGAAAAACTGTTTTTT. The rearrangement uses TRBV5-8 and TRBJ1-4; D is possibly TRBD1 (5 bases). Trimming shortened V by 4 bases and J by 7 bases, and 17 bases separated the two germline ends. CDR1 is SGHTS and CDR2 is YDEGEE in the germline V gene. This CDR3 has 15 residues.

V usage is TRBV4-3 and J usage is TRBJ2-7; a weak D match, TRBD1 (6 bases). This CDR3 comprises 15 residues. Germline V CDR1 and CDR2: LGHNA, YSLEER. V was shortened by 1 base and J by 2 bases, with 12 bases between the two germline ends. The CDR3 is CASSQGRDNTYEQYF. In DNA, the CDR3 is TGCGCCAGCAGCCAAGGCCGGGACAACACCTACGAGCAGTACTTC.

The CDR3 bases are TGTGCCAGTAGTAATCGAGTTCCTAATGAAAAACTGTTTTTT. This translates into CASSNRVPNEKLFF. The gene calls are TRBV19 and TRBJ1-4; unclear D gene. Germline lookup yields CDR1 LNHDA and CDR2 SQIVND (reference sequence). With 4 bases removed from V and 3 bases from J, the gap between germline ends came to 9 bases. This CDR3 spans 14 amino acids.

V gene TRBV4-1 combines with J gene TRBJ1-2; possible D gene TRBD1, 5 bases. This CDR3 contains 16 residues. V was clipped by 4 bases and J by 6 bases, with 21 bases between them. CDR1 is MGHRA and CDR2 is YSYEKL in the germline V gene. Here the CDR3 reads CASSLRGSDTSNGYTF. CDR3 sequence (DNA): TGCGCCAGCAGCCTTCGGGGGTCCGACACTTCCAATGGCTACACCTTC.

The chain is built from TRBV29-1 and TRBJ1-2; weak D call: TRBD1 (6 bases). Deletions cut 0 bases from V and 8 bases from J, with 31 bases between. Germline V gene lookup returns CDR1 SQVTM and CDR2 ANQGSEA. The CDR3 loop spans 19 amino acids. The CDR3, as DNA: TGCAGCGTTGAAGAGGGGGCAGGGCCACGGGCCGCCGGGACGGGCGGCTACACCTTC. It is translated as CSVEEGAGPRAAGTGGYTF.

The V and J genes are TRBV2 and TRBJ1-3; D perhaps matches TRBD1 (6 bases). V lost 4 bases, J lost 7 bases, and 11 bases lay in between. Germline-derived CDR1 and CDR2 are SNHLY and FYNNEI. This CDR3 spans 13 amino acids. CDR3 protein: CASSVGGLNTIYF. The CDR3, as DNA: TGTGCCAGCAGTGTCGGGGGGCTCAACACCATATATTTT.

CDR3 nucleotide sequence: TGCGCCAGCATGGAGACAGCGAACTACGAGCAGTACTTC. Its protein product is CASMETANYEQYF. The chain uses TRBV5-1 and TRBJ2-7; D might be TRBD1 (5 bases). V lost 6 bases to trimming and J lost 3 bases, with 13 bases between them. CDR3 length equals 13 residues. Germline V gene lookup returns CDR1 SGHRS and CDR2 YFSETQ. The whole variable domain, remainder taken from reference TRBV5-1 and TRBJ2-7, is KAGVTQTPRYLIKTRGQQVTLSCSPISGHRSVSWYQQTPGQGLQFLFEYFSETQRNKGNFPGRFSGRQFSNSRSEMNVSTLELGDSALYLCASMETANYEQYFGPGTRLTVT.

The V and J genes are TRBV6-6 and TRBJ2-7; 8 positions match TRBD1. Trimming at V came to 8 bases and at J to 1 base, leaving 7 bases not matched to a gene. Germline CDR1 is MNHNY and CDR2 is SVGAGI (reference sequence). The CDR3 runs 14 residues. DNA for the CDR3: TGTGCCAGCGGCCCTTGGACAGGGTCCTACGAGCAGTACTTC. This translates into CASGPWTGSYEQYF.

The V call is TRBV2, the J call TRBJ2-7; 8 bases align to TRBD2. Germline values: CDR1 SNHLY, CDR2 FYNNEI. V shed 4 bases, J shed 2 bases, and the junction held 4 bases outside the gene matches. The CDR3 consists of 14 residues. For the CDR3, the DNA is TGTGCCAGCAGTGGTAGCGGGATGACCTACGAGCAGTACTTC. This codes for CASSGSGMTYEQYF. The full variable domain, its missing parts supplied by reference TRBV2 and TRBJ2-7, is EPEVTQTPSHQVTQMGQEVILRCVPISNHLYFYWYRQILGQKVEFLVSFYNNEISEKSEIFDDQFSVERPDGSNFTLKIRSTKLEDSAMYFCASSGSGMTYEQYFGPGTRLTVT.

The CDR3 spells CASSSLQGAGSYEQYF. DNA for the CDR3: TGTGCCAGCAGCTCTTTGCAGGGGGCGGGGTCCTACGAGCAGTACTTC. The genes are TRBV7-9 and TRBJ2-7; 8 nucleotides line up with TRBD1. CDR1 is SEHNR, CDR2 FQNEAQ, per germline (reference sequence). The ends lost 4 bases at V and 1 base at J; junction bases unmatched: 9. The CDR3 is made up of 16 amino acids. The whole variable domain, remainder taken from reference TRBV7-9 and TRBJ2-7, is DTGVSQNPRHKITKRGQNVTFRCDPISEHNRLYWYRQTLGQGPEFLTYFQNEAQLEKSRLLSDRFSAERPKGSFSTLEIQRTEQGDSAMYLCASSSLQGAGSYEQYFGPGTRLTVT.

The chain recombines TRBV6-5 with TRBJ1-2, with D uncertain. Germline V lookup: CDR1 MNHEY, CDR2 SVGAGI. The V end lost 4 bases, the J end lost 4 bases, and 13 bases lay between the germline ends. The CDR3 length is 14 residues. CDR3 region: CASSSLLGTYGYTF. The CDR3 bases are TGTGCCAGCAGTTCGTTACTGGGCACCTATGGCTACACCTTC.

This clone was counted only a few times. Written as DNA, the CDR3 is TGTGCCAGTAGTATGCGCGGGAGGGTTAGCACAGATACGCAGTATTTT. The encoded protein is CASSMRGRVSTDTQYF. The chain links TRBV19 to TRBJ2-3; TRBD2 agrees at 9 bases. The J segment lost 0 bases and the V segment lost 3 bases, leaving 4 bases of the junction unmatched. CDR3 length: 16 amino acids. Germline CDR1 LNHDA, CDR2 SQIVND (reference sequence). The full variable domain, with the rest looked up from reference TRBV19 and TRBJ2-3, is DGGITQSPKYLFRKEGQNVTLSCEQNLNHDAMYWYRQDPGQGLRLIYYSQIVNDFQKGDIAEGYSVSREKKESFPLTVTSAQKNPTAFYLCASSMRGRVSTDTQYFGPGTRLTVL.

The gene calls are TRBV4-1 and TRBJ1-3; 7 nucleotides match TRBD1. The J segment lost 0 bases and the V segment lost 0 bases, leaving 8 bases of the junction unmatched. This CDR3 has 18 amino acids. Germline V gene sequence: CDR1 MGHRA, CDR2 YSYEKL. The CDR3 coding sequence is TGCGCCAGCAGCCAAGAGTTTCCGGGACAGTCCTCTGGAAACACCATATATTTT. It is translated as CASSQEFPGQSSGNTIYF.

This clone occurred once. The rearrangement uses TRBV19 and TRBJ2-1; D call uncertain. This CDR3 has 12 residues. V lost 3 bases, J lost 4 bases, and 4 bases lay in between. The germline V gene has CDR1 LNHDA and CDR2 SQIVND (reference sequence). CDR3 sequence: CASSIQYNEQFF. The CDR3 DNA reads as TGTGCCAGTAGTATTCAATACAATGAGCAGTTCTTC.

The chain carries TRBV4-1 and TRBJ2-1; TRBD2 matches 7 bases. Germline values: CDR1 MGHRA, CDR2 YSYEKL. The trim removed 5 bases at V and 0 bases at J, leaving 10 bases unmatched. The CDR3 is 17 amino acids. The CDR3 sequence: CASSGTMADISYNEQFF. The CDR3 DNA is TGCGCCAGCAGCGGGACTATGGCGGACATCTCCTACAATGAGCAGTTCTTC.

This clone is a singleton in its sample. The chain employs TRBV7-9 and TRBJ1-1; D may be TRBD1 (6 bases). CDR1 and CDR2 from the germline V gene are SEHNR and FQNEAQ (reference sequence). Trimming shortened V by 4 bases and J by 8 bases, and 14 bases separated the two germline ends. The CDR3 consists of 13 residues. Here the CDR3 reads CASSYTGYLEAFF. CDR3 nucleotides: TGTGCCAGCAGCTACACAGGGTATCTGGAAGCTTTCTTT.

The chain recombines TRBV30 with TRBJ2-1; 10 nucleotides align to TRBD2. J was trimmed by 7 bases and V by 1 base; bases with no gene match: 7. The CDR3 runs 15 residues. Per the germline V gene, CDR1 is GTSNPN and CDR2 is SVGIG (reference sequence). The CDR3 spells CAWSGELAGFNEQFF. DNA of the CDR3: TGTGCCTGGAGTGGGGAACTAGCGGGATTTAATGAGCAGTTCTTC. The full variable domain, in which reference TRBV30 and TRBJ2-1 provide the parts outside the CDR3, is SQTIHQWPATLVQPVGSPLSLECTVEGTSNPNLYWYRQAAGRGLQLLFYSVGIGQISSEVPQNLSASRPQDRQFILSSKKLLLSDSGFYLCAWSGELAGFNEQFFGPGTRLTVL.

The chain combines TRBV27 with TRBJ2-7; 8 bases are a match to TRBD1. V dropped 5 bases and J dropped 3; count of bases not matched to a gene: 6. The CDR3 covers 14 residues. Germline-derived CDR1 and CDR2 are MNHEY and SMNVEV (reference sequence). The CDR3 DNA is TGTGCCAGCAGTGGCGGGACAGGCGACTACGAGCAGTACTTC. Encoded protein: CASSGGTGDYEQYF.

The gene calls are TRBV7-2 and TRBJ2-3; D uncertain. CDR1 and CDR2 (germline): SGHTA, FQGNSA. With 5 bases removed from V and 1 base from J, the gap between germline ends came to 13 bases. The CDR3 contains 15 residues. The CDR3 nucleotides are TGTGCCAGCAGCGTAAGAGGAAAGGGCACAGATACGCAGTATTTT. This gives the protein CASSVRGKGTDTQYF.

The chain carries TRBV30 and TRBJ2-3; possible D gene TRBD2, 5 bases. There are 14 residues in the CDR3. Germline V gene lookup returns CDR1 GTSNPN and CDR2 SVGIG (reference sequence). V gave up 5 bases and J gave up 1 base, with 13 bases separating them. CDR3 nucleotide sequence: TGTGCCTGGGGATATAGCGCTCGCACAGATACGCAGTATTTT. It codes for CAWGYSARTDTQYF.

This rearrangement joins TRBV2 to TRBJ1-2; perhaps TRBD1 as D (6 bases). The V and J ends lost 9 bases and 7 bases respectively, with 21 bases between them. Germline V lookup: CDR1 SNHLY, CDR2 FYNNEI. The CDR3 is made up of 14 amino acids. Written as DNA, the CDR3 is TGTGCCAGAGATTCCTCGGGGGGCGGTTTTGGCTACACCTTC. Translating it yields CARDSSGGGFGYTF.